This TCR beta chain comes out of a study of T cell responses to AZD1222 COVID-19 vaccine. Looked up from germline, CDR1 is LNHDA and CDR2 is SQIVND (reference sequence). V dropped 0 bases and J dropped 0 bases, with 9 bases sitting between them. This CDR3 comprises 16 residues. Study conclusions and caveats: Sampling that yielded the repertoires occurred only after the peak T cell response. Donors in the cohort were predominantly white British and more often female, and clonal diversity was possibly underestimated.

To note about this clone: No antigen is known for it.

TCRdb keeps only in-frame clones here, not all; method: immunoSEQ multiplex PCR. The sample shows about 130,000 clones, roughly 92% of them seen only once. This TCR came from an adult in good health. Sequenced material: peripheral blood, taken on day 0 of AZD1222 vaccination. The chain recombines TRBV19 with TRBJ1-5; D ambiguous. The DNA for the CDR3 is TGTGCCAGTAGTATAGACCGGGCCATTAGCAATCAGCCCCAGCATTTT. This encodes CASSIDRAISNQPQHF.